The 19 T cell receptor beta chains in this list originate from one sample, sequenced in a study of OX40 agonist ivuxolimab in advanced cancers. The table came from immunoSEQ multiplex PCR; TCRdb's copy has only in-frame clones and leaves some out. Of about 64,000 clones listed, 80% to 90% were seen once; the top ten hold roughly an eighth. This specimen was CD4+ or CD8+ T cells sorted from blood, taken in a trial of the OX40 agonist ivuxolimab. The source of these receptors is an adult with an advanced solid tumor such as melanoma, head and neck, liver or kidney cancer.

The V and J genes are TRBV28 and TRBJ1-5; TRBD1 is a possible D gene (5 bases). The CDR3 sequence is 14 residues long. Trimming took off 5 bases at V and 4 bases at J, with 12 bases between the two ends. The germline CDR1 and CDR2 sequences are MDHEN and SYDVKM. The CDR3 here is CASSPVGGNQPQHF. In DNA, the CDR3 is TGTGCCAGCAGTCCGGTGGGGGGAAATCAGCCCCAGCATTTT.

The V call is TRBV19, the J call TRBJ1-6, with D tentatively TRBD1 (6 bases). CDR1 is LNHDA, CDR2 SQIVND, per germline (reference sequence). The CDR3 length is 16 residues. V was cut by 7 bases and J by 5 bases, with 18 bases left in between. As DNA, the CDR3 is TGTGCCAGTAAGTTGGGGGCAGTGGCGGATAATTCACCCCTCCACTTT. Translation gives CASKLGAVADNSPLHF.

V is TRBV4-1 and J is TRBJ2-7; 10 bases are a match to TRBD1. The germline V gene has CDR1 MGHRA and CDR2 YSYEKL. This CDR3 spans 14 amino acids. V was pared by 4 bases and J by 1 base, with 1 base of the junction left unmatched. The CDR3 coding sequence is TGCGCCAGCAGCCCGGGACAGGGGTCCTACGAGCAGTACTTC. Amino acid sequence: CASSPGQGSYEQYF.

DNA of the CDR3: TGCGCCAGCAGCCTAAGGATACCGGGACAGGGGGCCGAAAATGAGCAGTTCTTC. This gives the protein CASSLRIPGQGAENEQFF. V and J are TRBV4-1 and TRBJ2-1; 12 bases agree with TRBD1. With 4 bases clipped from V and 7 bases from J, the junction kept 14 bases outside the gene matches. The CDR3 loop spans 18 amino acids. CDR1 is MGHRA, CDR2 YSYEKL, per germline.

This chain joins TRBV15 and TRBJ2-7; 10 bases line up with TRBD2. After removal of 1 base from V and 0 bases from J, the junction contained 12 bases not matched to a gene. From germline, CDR1 is LNHNV and CDR2 YYDKDF (reference sequence). This CDR3 region has 19 residues. CDR3 amino acids: CATSRAGWGLATNSYEQYF. In nucleotides, the CDR3 is TGTGCCACCAGCAGAGCGGGATGGGGACTAGCGACAAACTCCTACGAGCAGTACTTC. The full variable domain, rest sourced from reference TRBV15 and TRBJ2-7, is DAMVIQNPRYQVTQFGKPVTLSCSQTLNHNVMYWYQQKSSQAPKLLFHYYDKDFNNEADTPDNFQSRRPNTSFCFLDIRSPGLGDTAMYLCATSRAGWGLATNSYEQYFGPGTRLTVT.

This clone was found a few times. This chain connects TRBV18 to TRBJ1-1, with 7 bases identical to TRBD1. With V trimmed by 3 bases and J by 5 bases, 3 bases remained unmatched. CDR1 KGHSH and CDR2 LQKENI come from the germline V gene. This CDR3 has 13 amino acids. CDR3 DNA sequence: TGTGCCAGCTCACCGACAGGGCTTACTGAAGCTTTCTTT. Translated, it gives CASSPTGLTEAFF.

This chain links TRBV15 with TRBJ2-3; D ambiguous. The CDR3 is 13 residues long. V shed 8 bases and J shed 3 bases, with 12 bases lying between them. Per the germline V gene, CDR1 is LNHNV and CDR2 is YYDKDF (reference sequence). This chain's CDR3 is CATSRMGTDTQYF. The DNA for the CDR3 is TGTGCCACCTCACGGATGGGGACAGATACGCAGTATTTT.

This clone is labeled as medium-sized (0.01 to 0.1%). V usage is TRBV19 and J usage is TRBJ2-6, with 8 bases that match TRBD1. The CDR3 is 18 amino acids. From germline, CDR1 is LNHDA and CDR2 SQIVND (reference sequence). J was trimmed by 0 bases and V by 5 bases; bases with no gene match: 9. The CDR3 nucleotides are TGTGCCAGTAGTGACCGGGGACAGGCGAACTCTGGGGCCAACGTCCTGACTTTC. Protein sequence: CASSDRGQANSGANVLTF.

CDR3 sequence reads: CASGASYNEQFF. The CDR3 region has the DNA TGTGCCAGCGGGGCTTCCTACAATGAGCAGTTCTTC. The V and J genes are TRBV7-2 and TRBJ2-1, with D perhaps TRBD1 (5 bases). Per germline, CDR1 SGHTA and CDR2 FQGNSA. The CDR3 has 12 residues. Trimming took off 8 bases at V and 1 base at J, with 6 bases between the two ends.

The genes are TRBV7-3 and TRBJ1-2; no clear D. The CDR3 totals 13 residues. Germline V gene data show CDR1 as SGHTA and CDR2 as FQGTGA. Trimming left V 0 bases short and J 6 bases short, with 8 bases between. Here the CDR3 DNA reads TGTGCCAGCAGCTTAACGGGTGATGATGGCTACACCTTC. Protein: CASSLTGDDGYTF.

This chain joins TRBV6-5 and TRBJ2-7; D ambiguous. Trimming left V 5 bases short and J 2 bases short, with 13 bases between. CDR3 length: 14 residues. Germline V CDR1 and CDR2: MNHEY, SVGAGI. The CDR3 here is CASSHLRNTYEQYF. The CDR3, as DNA: TGTGCCAGCAGTCACCTGAGAAACACCTACGAGCAGTACTTC.

V gene TRBV29-1 combines with J gene TRBJ1-2, with unresolved D. The CDR3 covers 11 residues. CDR1 is SQVTM, CDR2 ANQGSEA, per germline. The V gene lost 3 bases and the J gene lost 8 bases, with 10 bases spanning the gap. The CDR3 region is CSVDEAPGYTF. CDR3 nucleotides: TGCAGCGTTGATGAGGCCCCGGGCTACACCTTC. Looking up the rest from reference TRBV29-1 and TRBJ1-2 gives the full variable domain: SAVISQKPSRDICQRGTSLTIQCQVDSQVTMMFWYRQQPGQSLTLIATANQGSEATYESGFVIDKFPISRPNLTFSTLTVSNMSPEDSSIYLCSVDEAPGYTFGSGTRLTVV.

The chain recombines TRBV7-3 with TRBJ2-2; 12 bases are a match to TRBD2. Germline V gene sequence: CDR1 SGHTA, CDR2 FQGTGA. The CDR3 sequence is 20 residues long. The V and J ends lost 2 bases and 1 base, in that order; junction bases with no gene match: 11. Here the CDR3 reads CASSLPRLTSGGLNTGELFF. As DNA, the CDR3 is TGTGCCAGCAGCTTACCCCGGCTGACTAGCGGGGGCCTGAACACCGGGGAGCTGTTTTTT.

The V gene is TRBV29-1, the J gene TRBJ2-7; 8 nucleotides align to TRBD2. V was pared by 4 bases and J by 6 bases, with 5 bases of the junction left unmatched. Germline-derived CDR1 and CDR2 are SQVTM and ANQGSEA. The CDR3 extends over 12 amino acids. DNA for the CDR3: TGCAGCGTTGTCTTCGGGGGGGCCGAGCAGTACTTC. This sequence encodes CSVVFGGAEQYF.

The count of this clone is one. This chain uses TRBV2 with TRBJ2-3, with D perhaps TRBD2 (6 bases). Germline V gene data show CDR1 as SNHLY and CDR2 as FYNNEI. The CDR3 extends over 14 amino acids. Trimming stripped 6 bases from V and 5 bases from J, with 15 bases between. The CDR3 sequence: CASSPNGEVDTQYF. DNA for the CDR3: TGTGCCAGCAGCCCCAATGGGGAGGTAGATACGCAGTATTTT.

This chain uses TRBV2 with TRBJ2-7, with D unresolved. V was trimmed by 10 bases and J by 3 bases, leaving 16 bases between them. The CDR3 is made up of 13 amino acids. In germline, CDR1 is SNHLY, CDR2 FYNNEI. The CDR3 DNA sequence: TGTGCCACCACCACCCCGGACCACTACGAGCAGTACTTC. It translates to CATTTPDHYEQYF.

The rearrangement uses TRBV9 and TRBJ2-3; TRBD2 is a possible D gene (6 bases). V gave up 3 bases and J gave up 2 bases, with 19 bases separating them. The germline gives CDR1 SGDLS, CDR2 YYNGEE. The CDR3 runs 17 residues. The DNA for the CDR3 is TGTGCCAGCAGCGGTGAGACTAGGAAAGAGAACACAGATACGCAGTATTTT. This gives the protein CASSGETRKENTDTQYF.

The chain is built from TRBV19 and TRBJ2-7; 7 bases line up with TRBD1. After removal of 1 base from V and 3 bases from J, the junction contained 6 bases not matched to a gene. Germline lookup yields CDR1 LNHDA and CDR2 SQIVND (reference sequence). The CDR3 is 15 amino acids. The CDR3 nucleotides read TGTGCCAGTAGTATAGGTCAGGGGGTGCGCTACGAGCAGTACTTC. Residues: CASSIGQGVRYEQYF.

The J gene is TRBJ2-3, the V gene TRBV5-4, with no clear D. The ends were cut back, 4 bases at V and 2 bases at J, with 11 bases in the middle. The CDR3 has 14 residues. From germline, CDR1 is SGHNT and CDR2 YYREEE (reference sequence). The CDR3: CASSLVSVTDTQYF. In DNA, the CDR3 is TGTGCCAGCAGCCTCGTTTCTGTCACAGATACGCAGTATTTT.